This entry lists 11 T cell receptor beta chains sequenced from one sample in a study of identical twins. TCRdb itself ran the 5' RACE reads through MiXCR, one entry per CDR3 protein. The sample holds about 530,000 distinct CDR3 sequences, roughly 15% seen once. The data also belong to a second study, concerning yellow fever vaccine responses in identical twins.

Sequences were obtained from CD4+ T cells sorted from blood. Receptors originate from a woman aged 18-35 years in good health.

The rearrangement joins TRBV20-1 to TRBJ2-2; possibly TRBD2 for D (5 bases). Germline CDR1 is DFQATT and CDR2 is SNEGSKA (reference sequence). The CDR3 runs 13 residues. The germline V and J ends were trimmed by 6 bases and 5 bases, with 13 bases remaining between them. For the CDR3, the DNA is TGCAGTGCCCGGGGATTTGAAACCGGGGAGCTGTTTTTT. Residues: CSARGFETGELFF.

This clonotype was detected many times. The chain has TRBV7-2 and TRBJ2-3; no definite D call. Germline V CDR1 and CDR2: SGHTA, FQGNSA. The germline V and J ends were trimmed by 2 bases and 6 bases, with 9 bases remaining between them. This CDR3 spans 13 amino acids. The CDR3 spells CASSLSVLDTQYF. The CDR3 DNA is TGTGCCAGCAGCTTATCCGTTCTGGATACGCAGTATTTT. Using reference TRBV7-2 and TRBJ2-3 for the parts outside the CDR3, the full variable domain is GAGVSQSPSNKVTEKGKDVELRCDPISGHTALYWYRQSLGQGLEFLIYFQGNSAPDKSGLPSDRFSAERTGGSVSTLTIQRTQQEDSAVYLCASSLSVLDTQYFGPGTRLTVL.

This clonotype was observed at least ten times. The CDR3 DNA follows: TGTGCCAGCAGTACGGACATTAGCAATCAGCCCCAGCATTTT. It specifies CASSTDISNQPQHF. The chain employs TRBV12-3 or TRBV12-4 and TRBJ1-5, with TRBD1 as a possible D gene (5 bases). CDR3 length: 14 amino acids. V was shortened by 5 bases and J by 0 bases, with 8 bases between the two germline ends.

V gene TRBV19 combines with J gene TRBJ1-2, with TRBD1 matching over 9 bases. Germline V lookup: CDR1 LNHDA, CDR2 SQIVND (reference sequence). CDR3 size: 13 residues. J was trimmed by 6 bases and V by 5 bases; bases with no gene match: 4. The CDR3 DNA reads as TGTGCCAGTAGTCCGGGACAGGGAGATGGCTACACCTTC. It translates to CASSPGQGDGYTF. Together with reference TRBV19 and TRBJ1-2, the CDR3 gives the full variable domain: DGGITQSPKYLFRKEGQNVTLSCEQNLNHDAMYWYRQDPGQGLRLIYYSQIVNDFQKGDIAEGYSVSREKKESFPLTVTSAQKNPTAFYLCASSPGQGDGYTFGSGTRLTVV.

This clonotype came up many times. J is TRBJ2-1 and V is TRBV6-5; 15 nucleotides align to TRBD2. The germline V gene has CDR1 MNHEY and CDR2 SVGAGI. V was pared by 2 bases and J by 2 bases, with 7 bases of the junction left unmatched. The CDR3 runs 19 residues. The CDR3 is CASSYDRTSGRGTYNEQFF. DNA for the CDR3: TGTGCCAGCAGTTACGACAGGACTAGCGGGAGGGGGACCTACAATGAGCAGTTCTTC.

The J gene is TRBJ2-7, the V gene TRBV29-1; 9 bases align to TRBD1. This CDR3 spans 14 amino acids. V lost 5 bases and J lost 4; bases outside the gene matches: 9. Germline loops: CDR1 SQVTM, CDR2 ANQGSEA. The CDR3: CSVIRGQGSYEQYF. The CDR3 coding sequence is TGCAGCGTTATCCGGGGACAGGGATCATACGAGCAGTACTTC.

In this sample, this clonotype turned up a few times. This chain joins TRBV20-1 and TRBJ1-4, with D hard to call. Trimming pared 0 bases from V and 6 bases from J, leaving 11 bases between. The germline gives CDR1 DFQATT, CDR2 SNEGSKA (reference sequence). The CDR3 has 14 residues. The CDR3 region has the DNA TGCAGTGCTAGAGATTGGGGTTCTGATGAAAAACTGTTTTTT. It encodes CSARDWGSDEKLFF.

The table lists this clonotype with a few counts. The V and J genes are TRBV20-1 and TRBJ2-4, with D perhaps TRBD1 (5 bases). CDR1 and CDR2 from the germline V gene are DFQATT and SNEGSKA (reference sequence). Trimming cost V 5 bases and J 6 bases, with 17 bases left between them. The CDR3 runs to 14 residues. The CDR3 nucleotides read TGCAGTGCTCCCAGCAGGGCTTCTGTAAACATTCAGTACTTC. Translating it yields CSAPSRASVNIQYF.

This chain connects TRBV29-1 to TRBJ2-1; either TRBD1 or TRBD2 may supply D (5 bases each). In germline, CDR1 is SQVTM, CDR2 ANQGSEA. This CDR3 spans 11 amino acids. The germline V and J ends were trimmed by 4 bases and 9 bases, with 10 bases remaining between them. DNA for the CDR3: TGCAGCGTTGGGGTTGGGGGTGAGCAGTTCTTC. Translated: CSVGVGGEQFF.

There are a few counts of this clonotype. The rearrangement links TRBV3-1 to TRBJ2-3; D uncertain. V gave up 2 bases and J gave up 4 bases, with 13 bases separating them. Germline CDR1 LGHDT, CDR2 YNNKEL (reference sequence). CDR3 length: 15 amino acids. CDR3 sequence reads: CASSQIDASSDTQYF. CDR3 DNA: TGTGCCAGCAGCCAAATTGATGCCTCCTCAGATACGCAGTATTTT.

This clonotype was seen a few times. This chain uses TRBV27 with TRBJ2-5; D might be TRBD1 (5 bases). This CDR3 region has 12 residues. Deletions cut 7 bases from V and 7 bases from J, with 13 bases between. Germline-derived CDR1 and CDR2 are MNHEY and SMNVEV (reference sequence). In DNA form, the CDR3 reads TGTGCCAGCAACCGTCAGGGTGGGACCCAGTACTTC. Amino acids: CASNRQGGTQYF.